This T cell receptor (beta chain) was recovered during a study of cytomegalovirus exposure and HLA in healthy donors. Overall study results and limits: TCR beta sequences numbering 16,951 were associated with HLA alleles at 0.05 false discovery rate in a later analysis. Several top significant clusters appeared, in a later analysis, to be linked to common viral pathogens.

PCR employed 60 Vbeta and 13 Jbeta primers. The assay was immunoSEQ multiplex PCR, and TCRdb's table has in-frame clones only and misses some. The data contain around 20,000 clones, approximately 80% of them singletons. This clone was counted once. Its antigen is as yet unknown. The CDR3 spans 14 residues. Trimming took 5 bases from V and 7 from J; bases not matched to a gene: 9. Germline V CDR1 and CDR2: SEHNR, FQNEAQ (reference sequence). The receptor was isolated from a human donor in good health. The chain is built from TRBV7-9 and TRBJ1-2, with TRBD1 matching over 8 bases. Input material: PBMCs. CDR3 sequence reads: CASSGTGGKAGYTF. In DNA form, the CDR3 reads TGTGCCAGCAGCGGTACAGGGGGTAAGGCTGGCTACACCTTC. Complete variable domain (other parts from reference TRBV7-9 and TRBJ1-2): DTGVSQNPRHKITKRGQNVTFRCDPISEHNRLYWYRQTLGQGPEFLTYFQNEAQLEKSRLLSDRFSAERPKGSFSTLEIQRTEQGDSAMYLCASSGTGGKAGYTFGSGTRLTVV.